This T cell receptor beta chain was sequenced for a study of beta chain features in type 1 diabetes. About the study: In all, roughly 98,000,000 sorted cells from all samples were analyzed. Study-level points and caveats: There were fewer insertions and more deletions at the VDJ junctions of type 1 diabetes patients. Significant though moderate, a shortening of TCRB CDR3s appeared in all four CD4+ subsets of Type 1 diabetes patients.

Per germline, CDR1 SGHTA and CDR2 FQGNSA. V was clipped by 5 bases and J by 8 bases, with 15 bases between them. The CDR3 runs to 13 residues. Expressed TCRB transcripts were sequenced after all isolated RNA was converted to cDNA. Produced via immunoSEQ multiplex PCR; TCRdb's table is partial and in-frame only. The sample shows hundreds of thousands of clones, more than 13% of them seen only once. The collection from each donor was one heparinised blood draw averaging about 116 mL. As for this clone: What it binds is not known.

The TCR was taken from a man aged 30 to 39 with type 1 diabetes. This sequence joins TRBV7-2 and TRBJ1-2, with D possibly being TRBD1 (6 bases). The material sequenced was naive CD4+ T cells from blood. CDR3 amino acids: CASSQAQGWGYTF. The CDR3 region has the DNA TGTGCCAGCAGCCAAGCCCAGGGGTGGGGCTACACCTTC.